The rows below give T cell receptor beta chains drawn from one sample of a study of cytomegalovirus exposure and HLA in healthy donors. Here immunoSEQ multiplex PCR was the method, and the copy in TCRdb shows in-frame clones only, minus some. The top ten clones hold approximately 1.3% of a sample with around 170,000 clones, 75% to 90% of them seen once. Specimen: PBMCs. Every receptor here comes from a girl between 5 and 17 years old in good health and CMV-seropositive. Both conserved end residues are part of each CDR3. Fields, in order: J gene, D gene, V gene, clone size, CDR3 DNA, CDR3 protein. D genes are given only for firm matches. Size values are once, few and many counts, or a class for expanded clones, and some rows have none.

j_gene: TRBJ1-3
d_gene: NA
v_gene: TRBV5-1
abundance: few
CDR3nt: TGCGCCAGCAGCTTCTCTCACATCTCTGGAAACACCATATATTTT
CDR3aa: CASSFSHISGNTIYF

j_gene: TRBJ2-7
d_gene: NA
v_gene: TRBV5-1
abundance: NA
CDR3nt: TGCGCCAGCAGCTTGGCCCCCGGGTCCTACGAGCAGTACTTC
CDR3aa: CASSLAPGSYEQYF

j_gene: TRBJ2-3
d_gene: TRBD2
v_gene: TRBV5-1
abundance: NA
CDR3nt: TGCGCCAGCAGCTTGAAGCCCGTGGGAGGGAACACAGATACGCAGTATTTT
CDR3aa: CASSLKPVGGNTDTQYF

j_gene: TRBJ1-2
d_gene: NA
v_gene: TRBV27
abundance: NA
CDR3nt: TGTGCCAGCAGTTTTGGTGGGCAGCAGCGCTACACCTTC
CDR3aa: CASSFGGQQRYTF

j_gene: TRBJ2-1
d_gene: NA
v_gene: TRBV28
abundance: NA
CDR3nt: TGTGCCAGCAGTCTCAAACGCGGGTTAACCTCCTACAATGAGCAGTTCTTC
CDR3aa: CASSLKRGLTSYNEQFF

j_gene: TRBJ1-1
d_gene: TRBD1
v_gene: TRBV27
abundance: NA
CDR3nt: TGTGCCAGCAGTCCGGGACAGGGGGGAGTAGGGGGCACTGAAGCTTTCTTT
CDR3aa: CASSPGQGGVGGTEAFF

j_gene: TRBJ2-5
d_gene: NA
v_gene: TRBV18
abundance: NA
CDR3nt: TGTGCCAGCTCACCAATGGCAGGGGACCTCCAAGAGACCCAGTACTTC
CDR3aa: CASSPMAGDLQETQYF

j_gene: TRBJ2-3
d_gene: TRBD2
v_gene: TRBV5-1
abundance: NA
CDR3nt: TGCGCCAGCAGCGAGGAGCGGGGCGGAGATACGCAGTATTTT
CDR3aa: CASSEERGGDTQYF

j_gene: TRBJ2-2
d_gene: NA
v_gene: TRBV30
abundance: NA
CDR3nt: TGTGCCTGGGGTCTGGGAGCCCGGGAGCTGTTTTTT
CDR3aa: CAWGLGARELFF

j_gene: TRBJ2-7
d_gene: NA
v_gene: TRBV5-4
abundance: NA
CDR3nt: TGTGCCAGCAGCGCCACTCCCGTTTCGGGCGAGCAGTACTTC
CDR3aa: CASSATPVSGEQYF

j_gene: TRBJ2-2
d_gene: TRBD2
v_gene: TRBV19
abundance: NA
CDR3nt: TGTGCCAGCCTCCGCGGTAGCGGGAGGACCGGGGAGCTGTTTTTT
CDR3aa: CASLRGSGRTGELFF

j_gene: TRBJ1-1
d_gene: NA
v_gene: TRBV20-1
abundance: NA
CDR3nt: TGCAGTGCTAGGTTAACTGAAGCTTTCTTT
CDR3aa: CSARLTEAFF

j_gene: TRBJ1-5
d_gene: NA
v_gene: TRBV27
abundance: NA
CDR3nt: TGTGCCAGCAGTTCGGGGGGACACCGGGGCAATCAGCCCCAGCATTTT
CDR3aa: CASSSGGHRGNQPQHF

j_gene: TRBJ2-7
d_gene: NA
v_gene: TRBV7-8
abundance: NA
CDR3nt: TGTGCCAGCAGCTTATTTTCAGGCCTCTCCTACGAGCAGTACTTC
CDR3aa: CASSLFSGLSYEQYF

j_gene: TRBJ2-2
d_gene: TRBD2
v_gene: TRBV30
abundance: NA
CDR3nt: TGTGCCTGGAGTTCGCGACTAGCAACCGGGGAGCTGTTTTTT
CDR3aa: CAWSSRLATGELFF

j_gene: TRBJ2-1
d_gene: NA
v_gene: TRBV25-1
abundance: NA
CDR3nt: TGTGCCAGCGAGCCAGGTGACTCCTACAATGAGCAGTTCTTC
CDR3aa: CASEPGDSYNEQFF

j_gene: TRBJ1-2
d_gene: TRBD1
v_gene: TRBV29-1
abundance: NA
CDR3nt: TGCAGCGTTGAGAGGGGGCGTAACTATGGCTACACCTTC
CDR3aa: CSVERGRNYGYTF

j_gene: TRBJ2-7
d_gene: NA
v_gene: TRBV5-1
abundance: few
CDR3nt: TGCGCCAGCAGTCCCAATTGGGACTCCAGCTCCTACGAGCAGTACTTC
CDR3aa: CASSPNWDSSSYEQYF

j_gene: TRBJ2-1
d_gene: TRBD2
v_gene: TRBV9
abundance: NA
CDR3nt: TGTGCCAGCAGCGTAGAGACTAGCGGGTTGGATGGAAATGAGCAGTTCTTC
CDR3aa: CASSVETSGLDGNEQFF

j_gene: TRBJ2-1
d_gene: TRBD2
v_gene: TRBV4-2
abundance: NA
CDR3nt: TGTGCCAGCAGCCAAGTGGCGGGAGAACCCTCTGAGCAGTTCTTC
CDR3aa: CASSQVAGEPSEQFF

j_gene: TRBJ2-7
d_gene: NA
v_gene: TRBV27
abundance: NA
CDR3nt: TGTGCCAGCGGACTTTTCTACGAGCAGTACTTC
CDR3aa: CASGLFYEQYF

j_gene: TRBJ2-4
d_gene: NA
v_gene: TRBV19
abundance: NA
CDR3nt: TGTGCCAGTAGTAGCGCTCTCAAAAACATTCAGTACTTC
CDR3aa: CASSSALKNIQYF

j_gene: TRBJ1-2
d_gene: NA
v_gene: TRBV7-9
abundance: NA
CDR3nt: TGTGCCAGCAGCTTATTAGTTGGCGGTGGCTACACCTTC
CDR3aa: CASSLLVGGGYTF

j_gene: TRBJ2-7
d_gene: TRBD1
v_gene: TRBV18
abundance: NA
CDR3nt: TGTGCCAGCTCGGACAGGGAAGGATACGAGCAGTACTTC
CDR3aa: CASSDREGYEQYF

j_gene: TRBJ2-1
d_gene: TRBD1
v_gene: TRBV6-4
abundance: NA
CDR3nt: TGTGCCAGCAGTGAGGGACAGGGTAGGATCAATGAGCAGTTCTTC
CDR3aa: CASSEGQGRINEQFF

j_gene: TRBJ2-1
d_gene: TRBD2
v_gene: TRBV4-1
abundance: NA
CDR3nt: TGCGCCAGCAGCCAAGCAACGGGAGGGTACAATGAGCAGTTCTTC
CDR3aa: CASSQATGGYNEQFF

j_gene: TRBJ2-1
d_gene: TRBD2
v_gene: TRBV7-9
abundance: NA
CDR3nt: TGTGCCAGCAGACAAGGGACTAGCGTCTTGGATGAGCAGTTCTTC
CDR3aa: CASRQGTSVLDEQFF

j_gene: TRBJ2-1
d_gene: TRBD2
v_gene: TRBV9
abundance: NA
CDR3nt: TGTGCCAGCAGCCCCCGTCGGGGGGCACAGGGACTAGCGGGAGGTGGGGGCAATGAGCAGTTCTTC
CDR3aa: CASSPRRGAQGLAGGGGNEQFF

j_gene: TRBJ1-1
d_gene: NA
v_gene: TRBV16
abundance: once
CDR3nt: TGTGCCAGCAGCCAATCAGACATAAAGTACACTGAAGCTTTCTTT
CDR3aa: CASSQSDIKYTEAFF

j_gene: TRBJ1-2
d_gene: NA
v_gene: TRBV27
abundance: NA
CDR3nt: TGTGCCAGCAGTTTTAGCGTCAGCTATGGCTACACCTTC
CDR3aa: CASSFSVSYGYTF

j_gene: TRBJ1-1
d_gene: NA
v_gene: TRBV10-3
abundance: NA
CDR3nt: TGTGCCATCAGTGAGTCAGGGGAAAAAGCTTTCTTT
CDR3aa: CAISESGEKAFF

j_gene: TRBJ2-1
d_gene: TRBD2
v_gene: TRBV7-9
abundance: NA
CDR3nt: TGTGCCAGCAGCTTAGTCAGACTAGCATCGAATGAGCAGTTCTTC
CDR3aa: CASSLVRLASNEQFF

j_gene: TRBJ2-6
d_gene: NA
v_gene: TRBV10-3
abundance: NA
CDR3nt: TGTGCCATCTCTCTGTATACTGGGGCTTCTAGTTCTGGGGCCAACGTCCTGACTTTC
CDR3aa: CAISLYTGASSSGANVLTF

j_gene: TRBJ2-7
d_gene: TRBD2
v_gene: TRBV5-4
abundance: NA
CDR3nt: TGTGCCAGCAGCTTCCCAAGGGGTAGCGGGAAAGCCTACGAGCAGTACTTC
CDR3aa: CASSFPRGSGKAYEQYF

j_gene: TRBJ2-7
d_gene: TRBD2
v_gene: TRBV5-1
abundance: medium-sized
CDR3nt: TGCGCCAGCAGCTGGGGAGGGGAGGGCTACGAGCAGTACTTC
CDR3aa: CASSWGGEGYEQYF

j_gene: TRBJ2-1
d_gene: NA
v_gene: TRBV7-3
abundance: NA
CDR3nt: TGTGCCAGCAGCTTTTCTAAGAACAATGAGCAGTTCTTC
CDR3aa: CASSFSKNNEQFF

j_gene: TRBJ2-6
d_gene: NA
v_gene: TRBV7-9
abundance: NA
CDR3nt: TGTGCCAGCAGCTCCAACCTAGCCGGGGCCAACGTCCTGACTTTC
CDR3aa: CASSSNLAGANVLTF

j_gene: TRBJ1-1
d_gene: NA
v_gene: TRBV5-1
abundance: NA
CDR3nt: TGCGCCAGCAGCTCAGTCACAGGGACGGCCACTGAAGCTTTCTTT
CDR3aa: CASSSVTGTATEAFF

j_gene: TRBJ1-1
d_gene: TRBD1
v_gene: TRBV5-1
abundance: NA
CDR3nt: TGCGCCAGCAGCGCGGACAGGGGGACCGAAGCTTTCTTT
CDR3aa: CASSADRGTEAFF